This T cell receptor (beta chain) was identified in a study of T cells after yellow fever vaccination (dated by TCRdb to the late 2010s). Background for the entire study: The SMART-Seq v4 Ultra Low Input RNA kit was used to prepare libraries from fractions with low cell numbers. To follow T-cell clones before and after both primary and booster YFV17D yellow fever vaccination, bulk TCR alpha and beta repertoires underwent longitudinal sequencing. Two healthy male donors, one aged 18 to 29 and one aged 30 to 40 years, were included in the cohort. Blood was collected at multiple timepoints before and after primary and secondary immunization, and bulk PBMC replicates and cell subsets were isolated. Findings and caveats that apply to the study as a whole: A small share of clonotypes was detected in both CD4 and CD8 compartments, with the overlap likely arising from convergent recombination. Because abundant contaminating clonotypes from the bulk population could be contained in FACS-sorted repertoires, computational filtering was required. Because only two donors were included in the study, the extent to which the findings can be generalized is limited. The secondary T-cell response was weaker than the primary response but faster, peaking on day 5 instead of day 15. Most clones expanded after primary vaccination were re-detected after the booster (almost 97% of CD4 and around nine tenths of CD8), suggesting broad memory maintenance.

Trimming removed 4 bases from V and 1 base from J, leaving 14 bases between the germline ends. Taken from the germline V gene, the CDR1 and CDR2 loops are SQVTM and ANQGSEA. Spanning cysteine to phenylalanine, the CDR3 consists of 14 amino acids. Only CDR3 DNA remains: 42 bases, in frame from the first base. The sample's treatment or condition label is to be understood as: live attenuated yellow fever vaccine strain. PBMCs were isolated from peripheral blood using a standard Ficoll-Paque protocol. Dynabeads CD4 and CD8 positive selection kits were used to isolate CD4 and CD8 T-cell fractions. RNA was extracted with TriZol from bulk PBMCs, CD4 and CD8 fractions, and dextramer-positive and dextramer-negative fractions. About this clonotype itself: Its antigen remains unidentified. No quality values exist for individual bases; no much larger clone is one base distant.

TCR cDNA was synthesized by 5'RACE template switching, which introduced a universal primer site and unique molecular identifiers. Priming for cDNA synthesis came from both the TCR alpha and TCR beta constant segments. Two PCR steps were used to amplify libraries, with sample barcodes and sequencing adapters being added in the second step. Sequencing of libraries was performed on Illumina HiSeq 2500 (2x100 bp) or NovaSeq (2x150 bp). The paper's data handling went like this. MIGEC handled demultiplexing of reads and collapsing into UMI consensus sequences, while MiXCR performed V(D)J alignment. Vaccine-responding clonotypes were identified with edgeR using replicate PBMC samples, with FDR below 0.01 and a log2 fold change above 5 up to day 15 being required. Bulk clonotypes were assigned CD4 or CD8 identity according to which sequenced CD4 or CD8 repertoire held them at higher abundance. TCRdb handled the public reads itself, with Q25 trimming in fastp and clone calling in MiXCR, and kept productive beta chains. Rows are unified per CDR3 protein, each entry keeping the most common DNA and genes. The V and J calls here are based on TCRdb, not the publication. The sample table holds tens of thousands of distinct CDR3 sequences, of which 7.5% to 9% were seen once. The ten top clones hold around 38% of the sample.

The source is a young man who received the YFV17D yellow fever vaccine. The sample here was CD8+ T cells sorted from PBMCs, taken on the day of the yellow fever booster vaccination. This receptor chain uses TRBV29-1 and TRBJ2-7, with a tentative D gene TRBD1 over 5 matching bases. The DNA is TGCAGCGTTGGTGGGGCAGGTGGGTCCTACGAGCAGTACTTC. It is translated as CSVGGAGGSYEQYF.